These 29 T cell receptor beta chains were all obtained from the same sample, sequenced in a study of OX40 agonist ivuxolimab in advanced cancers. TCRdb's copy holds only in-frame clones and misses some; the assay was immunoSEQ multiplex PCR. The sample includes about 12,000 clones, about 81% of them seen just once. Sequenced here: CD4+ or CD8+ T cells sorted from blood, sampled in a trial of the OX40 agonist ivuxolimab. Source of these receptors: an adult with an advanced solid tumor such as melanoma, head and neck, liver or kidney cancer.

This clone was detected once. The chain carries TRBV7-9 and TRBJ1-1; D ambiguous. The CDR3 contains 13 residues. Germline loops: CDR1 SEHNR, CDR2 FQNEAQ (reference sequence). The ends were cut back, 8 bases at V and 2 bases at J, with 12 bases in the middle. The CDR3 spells CASRLRLNTEAFF. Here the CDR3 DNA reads TGTGCCAGCCGATTACGACTTAACACTGAAGCTTTCTTT.

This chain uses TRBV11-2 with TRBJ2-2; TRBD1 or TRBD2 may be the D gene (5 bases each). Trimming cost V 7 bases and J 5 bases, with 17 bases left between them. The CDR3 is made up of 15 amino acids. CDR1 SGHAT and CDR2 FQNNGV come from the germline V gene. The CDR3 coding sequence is TGTGCCAGCATCCTCTCCGAGAGGGGTACCGGGGAGCTGTTTTTT. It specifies CASILSERGTGELFF.

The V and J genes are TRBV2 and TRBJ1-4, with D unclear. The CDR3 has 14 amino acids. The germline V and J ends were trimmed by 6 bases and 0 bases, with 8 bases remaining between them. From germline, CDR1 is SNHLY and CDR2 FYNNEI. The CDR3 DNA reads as TGTGCCAGCAGCCTAACAACAACTAATGAAAAACTGTTTTTT. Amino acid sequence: CASSLTTTNEKLFF.

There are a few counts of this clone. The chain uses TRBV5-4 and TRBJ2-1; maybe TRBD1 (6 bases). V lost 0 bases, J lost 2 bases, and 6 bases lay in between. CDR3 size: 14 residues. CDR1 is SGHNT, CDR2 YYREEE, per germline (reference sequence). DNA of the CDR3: TGTGCCAGCAGCTTGGGGGGGCCCTACAATGAGCAGTTCTTC. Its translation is CASSLGGPYNEQFF.

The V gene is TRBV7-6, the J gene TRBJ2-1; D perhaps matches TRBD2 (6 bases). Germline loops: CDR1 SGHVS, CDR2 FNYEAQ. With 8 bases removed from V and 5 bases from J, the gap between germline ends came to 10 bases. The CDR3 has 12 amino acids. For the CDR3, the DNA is TGTGCCAGCGTAACGGGGGACAATGAGCAGTTCTTC. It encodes CASVTGDNEQFF.

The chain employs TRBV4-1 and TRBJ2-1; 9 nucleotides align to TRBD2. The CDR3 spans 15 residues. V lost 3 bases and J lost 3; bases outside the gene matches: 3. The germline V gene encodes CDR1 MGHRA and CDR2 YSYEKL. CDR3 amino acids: CASSQSSGVYNEQFF. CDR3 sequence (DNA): TGCGCCAGCAGCCAGTCTAGCGGGGTCTACAATGAGCAGTTCTTC.

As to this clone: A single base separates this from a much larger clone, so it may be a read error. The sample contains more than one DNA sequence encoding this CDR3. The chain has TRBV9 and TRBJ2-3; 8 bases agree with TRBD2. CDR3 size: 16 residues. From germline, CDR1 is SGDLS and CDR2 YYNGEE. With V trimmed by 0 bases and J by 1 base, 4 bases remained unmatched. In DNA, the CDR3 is TGTGCCAGCAGCGTAGGTGTTAGCGGGGGCACAGATACGCAGTATTTT. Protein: CASSVGVSGGTDTQYF.

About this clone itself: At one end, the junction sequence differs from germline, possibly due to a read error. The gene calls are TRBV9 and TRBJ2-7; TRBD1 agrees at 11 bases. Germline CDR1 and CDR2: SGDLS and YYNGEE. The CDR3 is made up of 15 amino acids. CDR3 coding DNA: TGTGCCAGCGGCGTTTGGACAGGGGGCCACTACGAGCAGTACTTC. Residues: CASGVWTGGHYEQYF.

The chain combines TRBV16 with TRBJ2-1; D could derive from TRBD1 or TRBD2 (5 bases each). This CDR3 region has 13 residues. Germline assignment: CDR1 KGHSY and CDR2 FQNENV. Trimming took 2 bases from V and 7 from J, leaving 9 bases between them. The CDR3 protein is CASSQSWGNEQFF. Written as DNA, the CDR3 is TGTGCCAGCAGCCAAAGTTGGGGGAATGAGCAGTTCTTC.

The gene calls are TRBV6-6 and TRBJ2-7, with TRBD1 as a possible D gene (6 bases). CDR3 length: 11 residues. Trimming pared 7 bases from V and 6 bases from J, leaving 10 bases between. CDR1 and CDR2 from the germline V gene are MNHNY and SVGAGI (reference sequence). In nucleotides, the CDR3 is TGTGCCAGCAACGGCAGGGGCGAGCAGTACTTC. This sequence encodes CASNGRGEQYF.

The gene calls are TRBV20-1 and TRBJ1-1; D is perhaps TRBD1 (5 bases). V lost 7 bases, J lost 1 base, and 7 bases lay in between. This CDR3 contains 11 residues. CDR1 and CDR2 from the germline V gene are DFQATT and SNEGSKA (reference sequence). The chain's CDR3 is CSDGANTEAFF. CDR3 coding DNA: TGCAGTGACGGGGCGAACACTGAAGCTTTCTTT.

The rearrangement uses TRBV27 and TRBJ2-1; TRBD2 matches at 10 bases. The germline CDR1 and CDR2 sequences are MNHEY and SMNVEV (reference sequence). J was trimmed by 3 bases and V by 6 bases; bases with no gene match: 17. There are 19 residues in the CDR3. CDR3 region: CASRSLEVSSGGYYNEQFF. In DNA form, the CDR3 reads TGTGCCAGCAGGTCCTTGGAGGTCTCTAGCGGGGGTTACTACAATGAGCAGTTCTTC.

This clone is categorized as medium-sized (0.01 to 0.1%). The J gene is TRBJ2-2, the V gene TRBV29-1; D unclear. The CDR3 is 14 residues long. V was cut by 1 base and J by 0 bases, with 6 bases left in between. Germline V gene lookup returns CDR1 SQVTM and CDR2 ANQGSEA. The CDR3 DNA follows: TGCAGCGTTGAAGGGCTTACGAACACCGGGGAGCTGTTTTTT. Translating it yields CSVEGLTNTGELFF.

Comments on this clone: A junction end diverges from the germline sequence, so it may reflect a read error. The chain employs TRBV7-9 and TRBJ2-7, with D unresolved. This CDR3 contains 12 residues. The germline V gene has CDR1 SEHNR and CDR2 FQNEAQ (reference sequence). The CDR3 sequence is CASSLDGYPRRF. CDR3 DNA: TGTGCCAGCAGCTTAGACGGGTATCCGCGGAGATTC.

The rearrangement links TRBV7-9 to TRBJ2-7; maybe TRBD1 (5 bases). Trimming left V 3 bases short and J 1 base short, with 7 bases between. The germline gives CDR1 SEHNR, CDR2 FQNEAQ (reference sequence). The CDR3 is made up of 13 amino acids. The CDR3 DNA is TGTGCCAGCAGCTTCCAGGGATCCTACGAGCAGTACTTC. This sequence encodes CASSFQGSYEQYF.

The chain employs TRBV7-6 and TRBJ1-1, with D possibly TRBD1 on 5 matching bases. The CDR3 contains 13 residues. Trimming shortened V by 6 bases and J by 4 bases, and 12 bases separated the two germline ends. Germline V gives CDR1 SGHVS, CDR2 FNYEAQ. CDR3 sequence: CASRLGQGTEAFF. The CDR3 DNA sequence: TGTGCCAGCAGACTTGGACAAGGCACTGAAGCTTTCTTT. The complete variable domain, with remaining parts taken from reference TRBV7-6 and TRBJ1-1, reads GAGVSQSPRYKVTKRGQDVALRCDPISGHVSLYWYRQALGQGPEFLTYFNYEAQQDKSGLPNDRFSAERPEGSISTLTIQRTEQRDSAMYRCASRLGQGTEAFFGQGTRLTVV.

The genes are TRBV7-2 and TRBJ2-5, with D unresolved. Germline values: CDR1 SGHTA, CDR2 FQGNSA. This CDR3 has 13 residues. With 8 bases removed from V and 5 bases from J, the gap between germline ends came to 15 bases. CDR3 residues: CASLWVLGETQYF. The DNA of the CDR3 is TGTGCCAGCCTATGGGTCTTAGGGGAGACCCAGTACTTC. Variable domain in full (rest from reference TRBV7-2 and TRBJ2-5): GAGVSQSPSNKVTEKGKDVELRCDPISGHTALYWYRQSLGQGLEFLIYFQGNSAPDKSGLPSDRFSAERTGGSVSTLTIQRTQQEDSAVYLCASLWVLGETQYFGPGTRLLVL.

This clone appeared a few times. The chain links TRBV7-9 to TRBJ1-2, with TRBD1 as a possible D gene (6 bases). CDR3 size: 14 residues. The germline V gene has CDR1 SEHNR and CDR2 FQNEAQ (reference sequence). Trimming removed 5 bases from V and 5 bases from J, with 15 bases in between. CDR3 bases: TGTGCCAGCAGCCCTTGGACAGAGAGGTATGGCTACACCTTC. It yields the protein CASSPWTERYGYTF.

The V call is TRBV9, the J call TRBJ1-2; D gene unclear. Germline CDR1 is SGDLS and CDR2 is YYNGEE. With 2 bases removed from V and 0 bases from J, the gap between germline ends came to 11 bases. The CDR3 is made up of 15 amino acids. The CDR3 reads CASSVQGGANYGYTF. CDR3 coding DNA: TGTGCCAGCAGCGTTCAAGGTGGAGCTAACTATGGCTACACCTTC.

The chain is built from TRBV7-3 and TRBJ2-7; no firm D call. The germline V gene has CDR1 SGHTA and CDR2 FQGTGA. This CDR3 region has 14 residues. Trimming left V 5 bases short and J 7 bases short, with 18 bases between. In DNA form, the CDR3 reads TGTGCCAGCAGCCCCATGTCGTTAGGTAAAGAGCAGTACTTC. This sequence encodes CASSPMSLGKEQYF.

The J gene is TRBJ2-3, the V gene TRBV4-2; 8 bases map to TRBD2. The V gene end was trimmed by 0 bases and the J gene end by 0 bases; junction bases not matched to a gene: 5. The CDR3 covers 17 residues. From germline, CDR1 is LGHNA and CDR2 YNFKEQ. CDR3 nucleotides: TGTGCCAGCAGCCAAGATAAACTAGCGGTTAGCACAGATACGCAGTATTTT. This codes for CASSQDKLAVSTDTQYF.

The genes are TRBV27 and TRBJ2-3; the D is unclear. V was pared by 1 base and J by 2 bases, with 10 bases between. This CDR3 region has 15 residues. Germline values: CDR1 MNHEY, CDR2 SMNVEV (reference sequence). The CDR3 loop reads CASSLLGAHTDTQYF. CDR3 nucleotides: TGTGCCAGCAGTTTATTAGGAGCGCACACAGATACGCAGTATTTT.

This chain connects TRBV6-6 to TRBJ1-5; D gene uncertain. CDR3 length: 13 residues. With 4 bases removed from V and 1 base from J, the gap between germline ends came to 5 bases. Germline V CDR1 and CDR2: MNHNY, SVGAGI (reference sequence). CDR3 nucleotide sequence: TGTGCCAGCAGTTTGGACAGCAATCAGCCCCAGCATTTT. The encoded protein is CASSLDSNQPQHF.

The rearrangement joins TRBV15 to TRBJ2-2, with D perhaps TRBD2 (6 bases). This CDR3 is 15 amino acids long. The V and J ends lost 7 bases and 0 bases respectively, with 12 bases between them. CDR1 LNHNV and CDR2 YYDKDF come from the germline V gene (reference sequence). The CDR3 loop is CATTPSDTNTGELFF. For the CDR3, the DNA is TGTGCCACCACCCCTAGCGACACGAACACCGGGGAGCTGTTTTTT.

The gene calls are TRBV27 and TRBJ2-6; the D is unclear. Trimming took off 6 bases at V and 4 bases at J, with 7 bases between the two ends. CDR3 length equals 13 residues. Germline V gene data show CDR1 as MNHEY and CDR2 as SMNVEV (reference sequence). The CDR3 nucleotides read TGTGCCAGCAGCTATTCGGGGGCCAACGTCCTGACTTTC. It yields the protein CASSYSGANVLTF. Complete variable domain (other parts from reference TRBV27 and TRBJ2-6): EAQVTQNPRYLITVTGKKLTVTCSQNMNHEYMSWYRQDPGLGLRQIYYSMNVEVTDKGDVPEGYKVSRKEKRNFPLILESPSPNQTSLYFCASSYSGANVLTFGAGSRLTVL.

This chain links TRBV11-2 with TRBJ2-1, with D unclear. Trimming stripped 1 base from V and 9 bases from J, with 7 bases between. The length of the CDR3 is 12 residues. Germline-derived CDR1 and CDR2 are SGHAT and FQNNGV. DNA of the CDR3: TGTGCCAGCAGCTTAGCCGAAATTGAGCAGTTCTTC. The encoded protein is CASSLAEIEQFF.

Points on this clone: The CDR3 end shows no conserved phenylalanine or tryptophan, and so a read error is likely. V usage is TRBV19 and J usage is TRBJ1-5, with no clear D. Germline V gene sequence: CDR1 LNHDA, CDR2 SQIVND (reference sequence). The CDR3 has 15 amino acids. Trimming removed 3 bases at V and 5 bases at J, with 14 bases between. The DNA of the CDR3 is TGTGCCAGTAGTATTTGGGTCGGTGAAGATCAGCCCCAGCATCTT. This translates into CASSIWVGEDQPQHL.

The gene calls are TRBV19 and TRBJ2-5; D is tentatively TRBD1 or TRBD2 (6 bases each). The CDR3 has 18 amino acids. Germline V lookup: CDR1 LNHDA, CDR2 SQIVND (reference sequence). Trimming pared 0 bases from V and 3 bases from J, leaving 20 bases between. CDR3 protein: CASSIEAGTLGGEETQYF. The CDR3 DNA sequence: TGTGCCAGTAGTATAGAGGCAGGGACACTGGGGGGAGAAGAGACCCAGTACTTC.

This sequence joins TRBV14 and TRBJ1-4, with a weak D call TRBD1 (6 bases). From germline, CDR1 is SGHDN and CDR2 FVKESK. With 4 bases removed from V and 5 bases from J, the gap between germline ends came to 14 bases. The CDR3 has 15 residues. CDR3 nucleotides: TGTGCCAGCAGCCGCTGGACAGAAGAAAATGAAAAACTGTTTTTT. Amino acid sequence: CASSRWTEENEKLFF.